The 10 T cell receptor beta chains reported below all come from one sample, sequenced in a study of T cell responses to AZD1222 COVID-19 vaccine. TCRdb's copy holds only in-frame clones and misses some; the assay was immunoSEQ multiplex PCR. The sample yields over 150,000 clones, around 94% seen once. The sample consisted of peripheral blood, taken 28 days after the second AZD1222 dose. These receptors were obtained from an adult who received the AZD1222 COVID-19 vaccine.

The CDR3: CASSRDSADYGYTF. The CDR3 nucleotides are TGCGCCAGCAGCCGGGACAGTGCCGACTATGGCTACACCTTC. This rearrangement joins TRBV5-1 to TRBJ1-2; 7 positions agree with TRBD1. Germline V gene sequence: CDR1 SGHRS, CDR2 YFSETQ. This CDR3 region has 14 residues. Germline trimming cut 4 bases from V and 3 bases from J; bases unmatched to any gene: 6.

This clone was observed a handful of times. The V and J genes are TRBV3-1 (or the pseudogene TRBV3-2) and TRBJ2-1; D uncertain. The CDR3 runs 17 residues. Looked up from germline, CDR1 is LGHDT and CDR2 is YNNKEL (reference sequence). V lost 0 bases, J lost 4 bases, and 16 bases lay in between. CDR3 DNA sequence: TGTGCCAGCAGCCAAGATCTACGCGCTTCCTTTTACAATGAGCAGTTCTTC. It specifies CASSQDLRASFYNEQFF.

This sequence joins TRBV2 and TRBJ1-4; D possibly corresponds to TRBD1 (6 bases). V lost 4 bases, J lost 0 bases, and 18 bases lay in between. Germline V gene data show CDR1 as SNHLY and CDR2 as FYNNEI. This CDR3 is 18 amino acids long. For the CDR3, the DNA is TGTGCCAGCAGTGGGACAGTGCTTAAAGTTGCAACTAATGAAAAACTGTTTTTT. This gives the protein CASSGTVLKVATNEKLFF.

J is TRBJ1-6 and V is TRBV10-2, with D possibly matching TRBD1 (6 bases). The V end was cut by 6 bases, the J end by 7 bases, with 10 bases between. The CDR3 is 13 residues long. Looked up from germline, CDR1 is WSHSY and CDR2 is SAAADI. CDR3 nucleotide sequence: TGCGCCAGCAGCCCCCAGGGGAATTCACCCCTCCACTTT. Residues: CASSPQGNSPLHF.

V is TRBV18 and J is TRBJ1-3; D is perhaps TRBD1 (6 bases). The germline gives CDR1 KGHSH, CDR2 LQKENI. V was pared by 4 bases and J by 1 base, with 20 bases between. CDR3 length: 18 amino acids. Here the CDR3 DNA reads TGTGCCAGCTCACGAGAATCCGGGACACCAGTATCTGGAAACACCATATATTTT. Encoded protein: CASSRESGTPVSGNTIYF. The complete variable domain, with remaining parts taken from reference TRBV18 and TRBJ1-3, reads NAGVMQNPRHLVRRRGQEARLRCSPMKGHSHVYWYRQLPEEGLKFMVYLQKENIIDESGMPKERFSAEFPKEGPSILRIQQVVRGDSAAYFCASSRESGTPVSGNTIYFGEGSWLTVV.

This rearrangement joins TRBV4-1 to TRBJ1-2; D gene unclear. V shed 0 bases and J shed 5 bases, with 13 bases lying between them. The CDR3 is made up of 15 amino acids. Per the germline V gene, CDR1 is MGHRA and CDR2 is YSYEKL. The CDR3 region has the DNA TGCGCCAGCAGCCAAGATCTTTCAGGCAAATATGGCTACACCTTC. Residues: CASSQDLSGKYGYTF.

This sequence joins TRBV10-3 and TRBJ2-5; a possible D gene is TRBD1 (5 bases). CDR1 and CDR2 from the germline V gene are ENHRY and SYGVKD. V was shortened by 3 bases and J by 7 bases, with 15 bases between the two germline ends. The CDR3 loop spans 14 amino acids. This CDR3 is CAISDLGASGTQYF. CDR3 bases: TGTGCCATCAGTGATCTAGGGGCATCGGGGACCCAGTACTTC.

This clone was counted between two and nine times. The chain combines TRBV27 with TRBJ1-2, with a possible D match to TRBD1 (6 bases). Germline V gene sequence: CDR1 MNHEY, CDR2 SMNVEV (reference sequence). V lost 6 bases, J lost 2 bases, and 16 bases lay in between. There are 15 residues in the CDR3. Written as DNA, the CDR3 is TGTGCCAGCAGGGACGCTGACAGGACAAACTATGGCTACACCTTC. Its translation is CASRDADRTNYGYTF.

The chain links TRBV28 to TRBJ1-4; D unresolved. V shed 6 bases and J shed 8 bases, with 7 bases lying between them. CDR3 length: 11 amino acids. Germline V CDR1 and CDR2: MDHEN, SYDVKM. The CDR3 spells CASSYGEKLFF. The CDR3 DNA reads TGTGCCAGCAGCTACGGGGAAAAACTGTTTTTT.

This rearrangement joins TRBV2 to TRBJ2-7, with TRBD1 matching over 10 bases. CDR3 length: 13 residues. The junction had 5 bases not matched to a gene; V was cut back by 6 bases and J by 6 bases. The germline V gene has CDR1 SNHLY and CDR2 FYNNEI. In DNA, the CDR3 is TGTGCCAGCAGCTACCGGGACAGGGGCGAGCAGTACTTC. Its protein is CASSYRDRGEQYF.